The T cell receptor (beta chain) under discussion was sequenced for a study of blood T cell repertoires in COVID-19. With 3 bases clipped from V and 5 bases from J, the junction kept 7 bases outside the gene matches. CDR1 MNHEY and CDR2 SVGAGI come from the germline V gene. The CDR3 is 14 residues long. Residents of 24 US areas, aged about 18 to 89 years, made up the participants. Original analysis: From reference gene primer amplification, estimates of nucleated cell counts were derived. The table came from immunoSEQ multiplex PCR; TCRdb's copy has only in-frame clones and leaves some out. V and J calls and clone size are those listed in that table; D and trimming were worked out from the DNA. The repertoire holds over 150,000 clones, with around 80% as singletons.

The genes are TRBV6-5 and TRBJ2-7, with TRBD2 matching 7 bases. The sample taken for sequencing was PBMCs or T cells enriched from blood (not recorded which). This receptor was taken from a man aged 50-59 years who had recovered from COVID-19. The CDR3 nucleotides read TGTGCCAGCAGTTATGGGACGGCGGGGGACGAGCAGTACTTC. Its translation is CASSYGTAGDEQYF.